This T cell receptor (beta chain) appears in the sequencing data of a study of blood T cell repertoires in COVID-19. As for the study in general: Acute and convalescent COVID-19 samples came from the United States, Italy and Spain. From T cells, B-cell-depleted T cells, or PBMCs came the material, which was cDNA or gDNA.

Per the original data handling: Amplifying reference gene primers gave estimates of nucleated cell counts. Measured with immunoSEQ multiplex PCR; TCRdb has only the in-frame clones, and not every one. V, J and clone size derive from that table, while D and trimming were established from the DNA sequence. The data contain hundreds of thousands of clones, approximately 90% of them singletons. V was trimmed by 1 base and J by 4 bases, leaving 9 bases between them. CDR1 and CDR2 from the germline V gene are SGHDT and YYEEEE. The CDR3 contains 14 residues. The gene calls are TRBV5-6 and TRBJ2-1; no clear D gene. Sequencing was done on a sample of peripheral blood. This clonotype originated in a woman aged 18-29 years with acute or convalescent COVID-19. CDR3 nucleotides: TGTGCCAGCAGCTTGTTCACCCAGTACAATGAGCAGTTCTTC. It specifies CASSLFTQYNEQFF.